Listed below are T cell receptor beta chains from one sample, sequenced in a study of T cell responses to AZD1222 COVID-19 vaccine. This table comes from immunoSEQ multiplex PCR, and its TCRdb copy is limited to in-frame clones, with some not included. The table includes some 31,000 clones, 88% detected once. The sequences come from peripheral blood, collected 28 days after the second AZD1222 dose. The receptors were gathered from an adult who received the AZD1222 COVID-19 vaccine. The CDR3 runs from the conserved cysteine through the conserved F or W. D genes are given only for firm matches. Rows give clone size only sometimes, using once, few, many, or a class for an expanded clone.

v_call: TRBV10-3
d_call: TRBD2
j_call: TRBJ2-2
cdr3_length: 17
clone_size: NA
cdr3_nt: TGTGCCATCAGTGGTGGGACTAGCGGGGAGAACACCGGGGAGCTGTTTTTT
cdr3_aa: CAISGGTSGENTGELFF

v_call: TRBV5-4
d_call: NA
j_call: TRBJ2-7
cdr3_length: 13
clone_size: NA
cdr3_nt: TGTGCCAGCAGCTTTTCGGGGGCCTACGAGCAGTACTTC
cdr3_aa: CASSFSGAYEQYF

v_call: TRBV10-3
d_call: NA
j_call: TRBJ2-3
cdr3_length: 15
clone_size: few
cdr3_nt: TGTGCCACCACAACTCAGGGAAGTGGCACAGATACGCAGTATTTT
cdr3_aa: CATTTQGSGTDTQYF

v_call: TRBV11-2
d_call: TRBD1
j_call: TRBJ2-2
cdr3_length: 17
clone_size: NA
cdr3_nt: TGTGCCAGCAGCCTCTTAGCCGGGACAGGGCTAACCGGGGAGCTGTTTTTT
cdr3_aa: CASSLLAGTGLTGELFF

v_call: TRBV18
d_call: NA
j_call: TRBJ1-5
cdr3_length: 15
clone_size: once
cdr3_nt: TGTGCCAGCTCACCATCAGGGGATGGCAATCAGCCCCAGCATTTT
cdr3_aa: CASSPSGDGNQPQHF

v_call: TRBV4-3
d_call: TRBD1
j_call: TRBJ1-4
cdr3_length: 15
clone_size: few
cdr3_nt: TGCGCCAGCAGCCGAGAAGGGACAGGAACTGAAAAACTGTTTTTT
cdr3_aa: CASSREGTGTEKLFF

v_call: TRBV3-1/TRBV3-2
d_call: NA
j_call: TRBJ1-1
cdr3_length: 17
clone_size: NA
cdr3_nt: TGTGCCAGCAGCCAAGACCTACTGGGGCGCAGGAACACTGAAGCTTTCTTT
cdr3_aa: CASSQDLLGRRNTEAFF

v_call: TRBV7-2
d_call: TRBD1
j_call: TRBJ2-1
cdr3_length: 15
clone_size: NA
cdr3_nt: TGTGCCAGCAGCTTAGAGGACAGGCCAGAAGAGCAGCAGTTCTTC
cdr3_aa: CASSLEDRPEEQQFF

v_call: TRBV20-1
d_call: NA
j_call: TRBJ1-4
cdr3_length: 16
clone_size: NA
cdr3_nt: TGCAGTGCTAGTAGGGTGGGGGGCGTCTTTAATGAAAAACTGTTTTTT
cdr3_aa: CSASRVGGVFNEKLFF

v_call: TRBV20-1
d_call: NA
j_call: TRBJ1-3
cdr3_length: 14
clone_size: NA
cdr3_nt: TGCAGTGCTAGTGAGTCAGCCTCTGGAAACACCATATATTTT
cdr3_aa: CSASESASGNTIYF

v_call: TRBV27
d_call: NA
j_call: TRBJ1-2
cdr3_length: 12
clone_size: once
cdr3_nt: TGTGCCAGCACGACCCAAGACAGTTTTCTCACCTTC
cdr3_aa: CASTTQDSFLTF

v_call: TRBV6-5
d_call: TRBD1
j_call: TRBJ2-3
cdr3_length: 15
clone_size: NA
cdr3_nt: TGTGCCAGCAGTAGGACAGGGGTTGGCACAGATACGCAGTATTTT
cdr3_aa: CASSRTGVGTDTQYF

v_call: TRBV7-9
d_call: TRBD2
j_call: TRBJ2-1
cdr3_length: 18
clone_size: NA
cdr3_nt: TGTGCCAGCAGCCCAGGTTGGCTAGCGGGGCTCTCCTACAATGAGCAGTTCTTC
cdr3_aa: CASSPGWLAGLSYNEQFF

v_call: TRBV18
d_call: TRBD1
j_call: TRBJ2-7
cdr3_length: 13
clone_size: NA
cdr3_nt: TGTGCCAGCTCCAAGGGACAGGGCTACGAGCAGTACTTC
cdr3_aa: CASSKGQGYEQYF

v_call: TRBV7-2
d_call: NA
j_call: TRBJ1-4
cdr3_length: 16
clone_size: NA
cdr3_nt: TGTGCCAGCAGCTTAGTATCCGGGGGCAGTTTTGAAAAACTGTTTTTT
cdr3_aa: CASSLVSGGSFEKLFF

v_call: TRBV12-3/TRBV12-4
d_call: NA
j_call: TRBJ1-6
cdr3_length: 12
clone_size: NA
cdr3_nt: TGTGCCAGCAGCCCCACCTTATCACCCCTCCACTTT
cdr3_aa: CASSPTLSPLHF

v_call: TRBV6-6
d_call: TRBD2
j_call: TRBJ2-7
cdr3_length: 16
clone_size: NA
cdr3_nt: TGTGCCAGCACCAAGGGACTAGCGGGGGGATTGTACGAGCAGTACTTC
cdr3_aa: CASTKGLAGGLYEQYF

v_call: TRBV19
d_call: NA
j_call: TRBJ2-3
cdr3_length: 14
clone_size: NA
cdr3_nt: TGTGCCAGTAGTAGGGGGGCTCGAGTTGATACGCAGTATTTT
cdr3_aa: CASSRGARVDTQYF

v_call: TRBV27
d_call: TRBD1
j_call: TRBJ1-5
cdr3_length: 14
clone_size: NA
cdr3_nt: TGTGCCAGCAGGCCGGGACAGGGACATCAGCCCCAGCATTTT
cdr3_aa: CASRPGQGHQPQHF

v_call: TRBV5-8
d_call: NA
j_call: TRBJ1-2
cdr3_length: 11
clone_size: NA
cdr3_nt: TGTGCCAGCAGCTTTGGGGGTGGCTACACCTTC
cdr3_aa: CASSFGGGYTF

v_call: TRBV29-1
d_call: TRBD2
j_call: TRBJ2-3
cdr3_length: 13
clone_size: NA
cdr3_nt: TGCAGCGCGAGACTAGCGGGCACAGATACGCAGTATTTT
cdr3_aa: CSARLAGTDTQYF

v_call: TRBV19
d_call: NA
j_call: TRBJ1-1
cdr3_length: 14
clone_size: few
cdr3_nt: TGTGCCAGTAGTATCCCGGGGTGGGGCACTGAAGCTTTCTTT
cdr3_aa: CASSIPGWGTEAFF

v_call: TRBV6-5
d_call: NA
j_call: TRBJ1-1
cdr3_length: 13
clone_size: NA
cdr3_nt: TGTGCCAGCAGCTACCTTTTAGGCACTGAAGCTTTCTTT
cdr3_aa: CASSYLLGTEAFF

v_call: TRBV6-5
d_call: TRBD1
j_call: TRBJ1-2
cdr3_length: 12
clone_size: NA
cdr3_nt: TGTGCCAGCAGACAGGGGGCGAGGAGCTACACCTTC
cdr3_aa: CASRQGARSYTF

v_call: TRBV11-3
d_call: TRBD2
j_call: TRBJ2-7
cdr3_length: 15
clone_size: NA
cdr3_nt: TGTGCCAGCAGCCGCGGGCGGGGGGCAGGGGACGAGCAGTACTTC
cdr3_aa: CASSRGRGAGDEQYF

v_call: TRBV5-8
d_call: NA
j_call: TRBJ2-1
cdr3_length: 15
clone_size: NA
cdr3_nt: TGTGCCAGCAGCTTGGGCCAGAGCTCCTACAATGAGCAGTTCTTC
cdr3_aa: CASSLGQSSYNEQFF

v_call: TRBV2
d_call: NA
j_call: TRBJ2-7
cdr3_length: 14
clone_size: NA
cdr3_nt: TGTGCCAGCACCGGACGGGGTAGCTCCTACGAGCAGTACTTC
cdr3_aa: CASTGRGSSYEQYF

v_call: TRBV19
d_call: NA
j_call: TRBJ1-5
cdr3_length: 14
clone_size: NA
cdr3_nt: TGTGCCAGTAGTATCTGGGGTGGCAATCAGCCCCAGCATTTT
cdr3_aa: CASSIWGGNQPQHF

v_call: TRBV14
d_call: NA
j_call: TRBJ1-1
cdr3_length: 16
clone_size: NA
cdr3_nt: TGTGCCAGCAGCCAAGCTCAGCTCTGGTGGGACACTGAAGCTTTCTTT
cdr3_aa: CASSQAQLWWDTEAFF